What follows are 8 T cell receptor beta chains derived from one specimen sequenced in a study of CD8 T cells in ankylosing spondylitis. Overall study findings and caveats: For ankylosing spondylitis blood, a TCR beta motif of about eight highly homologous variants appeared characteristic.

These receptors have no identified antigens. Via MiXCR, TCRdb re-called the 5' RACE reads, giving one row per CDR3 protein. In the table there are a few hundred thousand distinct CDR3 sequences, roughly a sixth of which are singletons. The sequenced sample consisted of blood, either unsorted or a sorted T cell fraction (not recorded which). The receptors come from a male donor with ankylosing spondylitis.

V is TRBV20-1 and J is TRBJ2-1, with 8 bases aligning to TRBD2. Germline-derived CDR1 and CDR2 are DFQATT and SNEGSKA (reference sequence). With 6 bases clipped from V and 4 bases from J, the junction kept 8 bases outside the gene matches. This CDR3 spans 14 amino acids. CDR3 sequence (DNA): TGCAGTGCGCCCCCGGGACTAGATTACAATGAGCAGTTCTTC. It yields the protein CSAPPGLDYNEQFF.

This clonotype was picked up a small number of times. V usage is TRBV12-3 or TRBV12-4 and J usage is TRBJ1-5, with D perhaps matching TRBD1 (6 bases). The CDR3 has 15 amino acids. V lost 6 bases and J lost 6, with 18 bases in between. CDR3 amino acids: CASRSTTGAGQPQHF. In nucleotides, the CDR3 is TGTGCCAGCAGATCCACGACGGGGGCCGGTCAGCCCCAGCATTTT.

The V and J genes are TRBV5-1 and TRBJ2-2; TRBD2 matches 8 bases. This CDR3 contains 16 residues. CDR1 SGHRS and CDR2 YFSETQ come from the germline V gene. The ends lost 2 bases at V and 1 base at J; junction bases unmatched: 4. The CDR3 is CASSFGLAGNTGELFF. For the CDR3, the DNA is TGCGCCAGCAGCTTTGGGCTAGCGGGGAACACCGGGGAGCTGTTTTTT.

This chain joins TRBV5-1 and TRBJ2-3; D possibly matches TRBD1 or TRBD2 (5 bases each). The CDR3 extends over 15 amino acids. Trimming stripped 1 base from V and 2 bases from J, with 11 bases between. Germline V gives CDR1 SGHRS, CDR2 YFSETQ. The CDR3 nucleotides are TGCGCCAGCAGCTTGTTTGGGGGATCCACAGATACGCAGTATTTT. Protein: CASSLFGGSTDTQYF.

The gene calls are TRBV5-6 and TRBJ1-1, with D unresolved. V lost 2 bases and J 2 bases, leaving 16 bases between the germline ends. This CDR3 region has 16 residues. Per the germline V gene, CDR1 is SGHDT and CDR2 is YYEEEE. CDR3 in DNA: TGTGCCAGCAGCTTTCGGAGTGGAGGGCTCAACACTGAAGCTTTCTTT. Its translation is CASSFRSGGLNTEAFF.

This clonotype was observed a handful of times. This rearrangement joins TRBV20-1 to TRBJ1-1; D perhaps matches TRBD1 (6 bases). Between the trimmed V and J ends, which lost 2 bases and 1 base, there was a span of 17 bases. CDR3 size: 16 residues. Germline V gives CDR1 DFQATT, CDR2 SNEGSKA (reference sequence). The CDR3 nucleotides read TGCAGTGCTAGACTTGTGGGGGCGCGTGGGAACACTGAAGCTTTCTTT. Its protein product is CSARLVGARGNTEAFF.

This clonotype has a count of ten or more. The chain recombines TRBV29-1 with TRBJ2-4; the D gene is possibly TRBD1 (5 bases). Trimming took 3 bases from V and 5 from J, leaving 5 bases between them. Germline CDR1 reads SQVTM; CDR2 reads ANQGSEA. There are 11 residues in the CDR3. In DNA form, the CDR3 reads TGCAGCGTTGAGACAGAAAACATTCAGTACTTC. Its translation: CSVETENIQYF.

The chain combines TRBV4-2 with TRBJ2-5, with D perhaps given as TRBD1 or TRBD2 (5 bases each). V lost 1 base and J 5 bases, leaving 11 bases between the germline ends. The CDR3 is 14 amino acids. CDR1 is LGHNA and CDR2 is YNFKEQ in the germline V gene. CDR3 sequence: CASSQGRGGETQYF. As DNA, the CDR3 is TGTGCCAGCAGCCAAGGCCGGGGCGGGGAGACCCAGTACTTC.